These T cell receptor beta chains were read from a single sample in a study of T cells after yellow fever vaccination. From the 5' RACE reads, TCRdb called clonotypes with MiXCR, one entry per CDR3 protein. The data contain 100,000 to 150,000 distinct CDR3 sequences, approximately 8.4% of them seen just once; the ten biggest clones take up under 40%. The sequenced sample was CD8+ T cells sorted from PBMCs, obtained on the day of the yellow fever booster vaccination. The receptors were sampled from a man aged 18 to 30 who received the YFV17D yellow fever vaccine. Both conserved end residues are part of each CDR3. Each record gives: V gene, D gene, J gene, clone size, CDR3 DNA, CDR3 protein. A D gene is named only where the DNA matches it firmly. Rows give clone size only sometimes, using once, few, many, or a class for an expanded clone.

>TRBV4-3|.|TRBJ2-1|many
TGCGCCAGCAGCCAAGATGGACCAGGCCGCTTCGATGAGCAGTTCTTC
CASSQDGPGRFDEQFF
>TRBV6-5|TRBD2|TRBJ2-1|few
TGTGCCAGCAGTTACTCGCCAAGCGGGGGGATCAATGAGCAGTTCTTC
CASSYSPSGGINEQFF
>TRBV20-1|.|TRBJ2-1|.
TGCAGTGCTAGAGGTTTCTATGACAATGAGCAGTTCTTC
CSARGFYDNEQFF
>TRBV6-6|TRBD2|TRBJ2-6|few
TGTGCCAGCAGTTACGCGGGGGAGTCTGGGGCCAACGTCCTGACTTTC
CASSYAGESGANVLTF
>TRBV20-1|.|TRBJ2-7|few
TGCAGTGCCCTCAATTTTCAGGGCACCGGCTACGAGCAGTACTTC
CSALNFQGTGYEQYF
>TRBV7-3|TRBD2|TRBJ2-5|.
TGTGCCAGCAGCTTAAACGGGGGGATAGAGACCCAGTACTTC
CASSLNGGIETQYF
>TRBV30|.|TRBJ1-1|.
TGTGCCTGGAGTGTAGGGACTGGGGGCACTGAAGCTTTCTTT
CAWSVGTGGTEAFF
>TRBV29-1|TRBD1|TRBJ2-3|.
TGCAGCTCTACAGGGGGCCAGGTCAGCGCAGATACGCAGTATTTT
CSSTGGQVSADTQYF
>TRBV13|TRBD1|TRBJ2-1|.
TGTGCCAGCAGCTTGGACAGGAGCAATGAGCAGTTCTTC
CASSLDRSNEQFF
>TRBV28|.|TRBJ2-5|.
TGTGCCAGCAGCCTGGGCCAGGGGATGTTAGAGACCCAGTACTTC
CASSLGQGMLETQYF
>TRBV6-6|.|TRBJ2-7|few
TGTGCCAGCAGTTACTCGCTCTACGAGCAGTACTTC
CASSYSLYEQYF
>TRBV18|TRBD1|TRBJ1-2|.
TGTGCCAGCTCACCACGGTCGGATGGACAGGGTGGAAATGGCTACACCTTC
CASSPRSDGQGGNGYTF
>TRBV5-1|.|TRBJ2-3|.
TGCGCCAGCAGCTTCAAGCAGGGGGATACGCAGTATTTT
CASSFKQGDTQYF
>TRBV20-1|TRBD2|TRBJ2-3|.
TGCAGTGCTAGAGATCGGAGCGGGGGGGACCCGGGGACGCAGTATTTT
CSARDRSGGDPGTQYF
>TRBV7-8|.|TRBJ2-7|.
TGTGCCAGCAGCCTGACAGGTTTCACCTACGAGCAGTACTTC
CASSLTGFTYEQYF
>TRBV12-3/TRBV12-4|TRBD2|TRBJ2-3|.
TGTGCCAGCAGGAAGACAACGGGACTAGCGGGGGGATACACAGATACGCAGTATTTT
CASRKTTGLAGGYTDTQYF
>TRBV7-9|.|TRBJ1-4|.
TGTGCCAGCAGAGGGAAACAGGGATATGAAAAACTGTTTTTT
CASRGKQGYEKLFF
>TRBV27|TRBD2|TRBJ2-3|few
TGTGCCAGCAGTTCACCCGGGGGGGCAGGCACAGATACGCAGTATTTT
CASSSPGGAGTDTQYF
>TRBV27|.|TRBJ1-6|many
TGTGCCAGCAGTCAGGGTGGGGTTACGCCCCTCCACTTT
CASSQGGVTPLHF
>TRBV27|.|TRBJ2-3|.
TGTGCCAGCTCAAAGGTACTAGCTGGCACAGATACGCAGTATTTT
CASSKVLAGTDTQYF
>TRBV4-1|.|TRBJ1-2|few
TGCGCCAGCAGCCTAAGTGCGCAGTATGGCTACACCTTC
CASSLSAQYGYTF
>TRBV4-1|TRBD2|TRBJ2-5|few
TGCGCCAGCAGCCAATCGACTAGCGGGGGGGAGACCCAGTACTTC
CASSQSTSGGETQYF